This record covers a single TCR beta chain. Only in-frame clones appear in the TCRdb table, and some are missing; sequencing was by immunoSEQ multiplex PCR. The sample includes 200,000 to 250,000 clones, under 90% of them seen just once. The sample comes from a study of blood T cell repertoires in COVID-19. Germline V CDR1 and CDR2: SNHLY, FYNNEI. J was trimmed by 1 base and V by 6 bases; bases with no gene match: 5. The CDR3 is 16 amino acids. The sequencing sample was made of peripheral blood. The chain is built from TRBV2 and TRBJ2-5; 13 bases are a match to TRBD2. The source is a man aged 30 to 39 with active or convalescent COVID-19. The DNA for the CDR3 is TGTGCCAGCAGGAGGACTAGCGGGAGCCGCCAAGAGACCCAGTACTTC. Protein: CASRRTSGSRQETQYF.